This TCR beta chain emerged from a study of technical replicates of blood from several donors. The repertoire was sequenced with immunoSEQ multiplex PCR; TCRdb's copy has only in-frame clones and lacks some. The profile covers about 83,000 clones, with around 94% appearing a single time and about 0.23% taken by the ten largest. The V gene's germline CDR1 is SGHVS and CDR2 FNYEAQ. The CDR3 has 16 amino acids. The germline V and J ends were trimmed by 5 bases and 6 bases, with 22 bases remaining between them. V is TRBV7-6 and J is TRBJ2-5, with D perhaps matching TRBD1 (6 bases). Material: T cells isolated from PBMCs. The TCR sequence derives from a human donor in good health. CDR3 nucleotides: TGTGCCAGCAGCCTGAGCTGGACAGATGCGGAACAGACCCAGTACTTC. This translates into CASSLSWTDAEQTQYF.